Following are 4 T cell receptor beta chains from one sample sequenced in a study of blood T cell repertoires in COVID-19. Produced via immunoSEQ multiplex PCR; TCRdb's table is partial and in-frame only. The top ten hold roughly an eighth of the sample, which has over 30,000 clones, roughly 90% seen once. Sequenced: peripheral blood. The receptors originated from a human donor with active COVID-19. The donor label of this sample is uncertain.

The rearrangement joins TRBV6-2 or TRBV6-3 to TRBJ2-7; 9 bases fit TRBD2. V shed 0 bases and J 0 bases; nucleotides not matched to a gene: 12. Germline V gene sequence: CDR1 MNHEY, CDR2 SVGEGT. CDR3 length: 19 residues. The CDR3 sequence: CASSYSRKRSGRSSYEQYF. The CDR3 region has the DNA TGTGCCAGCAGTTACTCGCGCAAGAGGAGCGGGAGGAGCTCCTACGAGCAGTACTTC.

The chain combines TRBV30 with TRBJ2-2; the D gene is possibly TRBD1 (5 bases). This CDR3 has 16 amino acids. Trimming left V 2 bases short and J 7 bases short, with 20 bases between. Germline V CDR1 and CDR2: GTSNPN, SVGIG (reference sequence). CDR3 in amino acids: CAWSRRVRVWGGELFF. The CDR3 DNA reads as TGTGCCTGGAGTCGTCGGGTCAGGGTTTGGGGCGGGGAGCTGTTTTTT.

This clone was recorded only once. This chain uses TRBV11-1 with TRBJ2-4, with D tentatively TRBD2 (7 bases). Germline CDR1 SGHAT, CDR2 FQDESV (reference sequence). The CDR3 totals 15 residues. V lost 1 base, J lost 7 bases, and 14 bases lay in between. The CDR3 spells CASSLEAGDINIQYF. CDR3 sequence (DNA): TGTGCCAGCAGCTTAGAGGCGGGGGACATTAACATTCAGTACTTC. Full variable domain (missing parts from reference TRBV11-1 and TRBJ2-4): EAEVAQSPRYKITEKSQAVAFWCDPISGHATLYWYRQILGQGPELLVQFQDESVVDDSQLPKDRFSAERLKGVDSTLKIQPAELGDSAMYLCASSLEAGDINIQYFGAGTRLSVL.

This chain joins TRBV7-8 and TRBJ1-5; 8 bases align to TRBD1. With 1 base clipped from V and 3 bases from J, the junction kept 5 bases outside the gene matches. This CDR3 is 16 amino acids long. Looked up from germline, CDR1 is SGHVS and CDR2 is FQNEAQ. The DNA for the CDR3 is TGTGCCAGCAGCTTAGACGCAGGGGGCATCAATCAGCCCCAGCATTTT. Translation: CASSLDAGGINQPQHF.